Sequencing of this TCR beta chain was carried out in a study of CD8 T cells in Susac syndrome (dated by TCRdb to between 2018 and 2020). As for the study more broadly: Repertoire sequencing was used to test whether CD8+ T cell activation and differentiation in Susac syndrome was antigen driven.

Peripheral blood CD8+ and CD4+ T cells from healthy donors, Susac syndrome patients and multiple sclerosis patients were profiled using high-throughput TCR beta sequencing. Treatment-naive patients with stable or active relapsing-remitting disease fulfilling revised McDonald criteria were used as multiple sclerosis controls. Bulk CD8+ and CD4+ T cells were purified by magnetic negative isolation, whereas CD8+ TEMRA cells were enriched by FACS. Blood was drawn into EDTA tubes, processed within 24 hours, and PBMCs were isolated by density gradient centrifugation. PBMCs intended for TCR sequencing were cryopreserved in liquid nitrogen and thawed later in a water bath at 37 degrees C. A purity of at least 90% was achieved for sorted or isolated CD4+, CD8+ and CD8+ TEMRA cells. With respect to this clonotype: Its cognate antigen has yet to be identified. Base qualities were left out, and no much larger clone turns up one base away.

CDR1 and CDR2 are read off the germline V gene as SNHLY and FYNNEI. Measured from the cysteine to the phenylalanine, the CDR3 is 13 residues long. Only the CDR3 part of the read is kept: 39 bases, read in frame from the first base. V drops 7 bases and J drops 5 bases, leaving 14 bases in between. Overall results and qualifications from the work: The number of individuals in the TCR sequencing and HLA analysis was acknowledged as relatively small.

RNA was extracted with the RNeasy kit and roughly 0.5 to 1 ug was reverse transcribed using random hexamers. TCR beta CDR3 regions were amplified with the immunoSEQ multiplex PCR assay covering 54 Vbeta and 13 Jbeta segments. PCR amplification bias was corrected using a synthetic template baseline for primer optimization and computational correction. The study's processing was this. Reads were assigned to V, D and J genes according to IMGT and analyzed in immunoSEQ Analyzer, with only productive sequences retained. To calculate clonality, Shannon entropy was normalized by log2 of the number of productive unique sequences and then subtracted from one. Public and private clones were assessed among the 100 most prevalent clones of each patient and control. Susac-specific clones were defined as absent from healthy and MS cohorts, 1052 published viral clones and other ImmuneACCESS disease sequences. Using fastp trimming at Q25 and MiXCR clonotype assembly, TCRdb reanalyzed the public sequencing data and kept in-frame beta chains. Each CDR3 protein gets just one entry, which takes the most common genes and DNA from the rows behind it. TCRdb's processing, not the study's, gives the V and J calls here. A total of roughly 70,000 distinct CDR3 sequences appear in this sample, nearly 96% of them only once. The ten largest clones represent approximately 0.11% of the sample.

This receptor was obtained from a human donor with multiple sclerosis. The sequenced sample was CD4+ T cells from PBMCs. The chain uses TRBV2 and TRBJ2-5; the D gene lacks a confident call. The DNA sequence follows: TGTGCCAGCACCGCGCTTACTGGGGAGACCCAGTACTTC. This translates into CASTALTGETQYF.